Listed here are 11 T cell receptor beta chains from one sample, sequenced in a study of blood T cell repertoires in COVID-19. TCRdb's table, derived via immunoSEQ multiplex PCR, lists solely in-frame clones and lacks some. The repertoire holds approximately 150,000 clones, with about 87% as singletons. The sequenced sample was PBMCs or T cells enriched from blood (not recorded which). Receptors were obtained from a man aged 50 to 59 in a cohort exposed to, infected with or recovered from COVID-19 (not recorded which).

The rearrangement links TRBV29-1 to TRBJ1-1, with D hard to call. The CDR3 runs to 13 residues. The V gene lost 6 bases and the J gene lost 1 base, with 12 bases spanning the gap. In germline, CDR1 is SQVTM, CDR2 ANQGSEA. CDR3 residues: CSVRAAANTEAFF. Written as DNA, the CDR3 is TGCAGCGTCCGAGCGGCCGCGAACACTGAAGCTTTCTTT.

CDR3 coding DNA: TGTGCCAGCAGCGTAGACGGGACAGCCTACTACGAGCAGTACTTC. Residues: CASSVDGTAYYEQYF. This chain links TRBV9 with TRBJ2-7; TRBD1 aligns across 7 bases. The CDR3 is 15 amino acids. Germline V lookup: CDR1 SGDLS, CDR2 YYNGEE. V lost 0 bases to trimming and J lost 3 bases; unmatched junction nucleotides: 6.

The chain employs TRBV5-1 and TRBJ2-1; the D gene is possibly TRBD1 (6 bases). Trimming took 0 bases from V and 5 from J, leaving 12 bases between them. Germline CDR1 is SGHRS and CDR2 is YFSETQ. The CDR3 is made up of 15 amino acids. CDR3 sequence (DNA): TGCGCCAGCAGCTTGGATGCAGGGGTCCACAATGAGCAGTTCTTC. It is translated as CASSLDAGVHNEQFF.

This chain uses TRBV10-3 with TRBJ1-1; a weak D match, TRBD1 (6 bases). This CDR3 spans 15 amino acids. Germline-derived CDR1 and CDR2 are ENHRY and SYGVKD. The V and J ends lost 3 bases and 3 bases respectively, with 14 bases between them. The chain's CDR3 is CAISDPFGQYTEAFF. CDR3 in DNA: TGTGCCATCAGTGACCCCTTTGGACAGTACACTGAAGCTTTCTTT.

The chain is built from TRBV3-1 (or the pseudogene TRBV3-2) and TRBJ1-6; a possible D gene is TRBD1 (6 bases). Trimming stripped 5 bases from V and 13 bases from J, with 15 bases between. This CDR3 region has 13 residues. In germline, CDR1 is LGHDT, CDR2 YNNKEL (reference sequence). For the CDR3, the DNA is TGTGCCAGCAGCACAGGGCTGGGTACCCCCCTCCACTTT. Encoded protein: CASSTGLGTPLHF.

The chain joins TRBV21-1 to TRBJ1-3; TRBD1 reflects the table's D call only, with no check against the DNA. TRBV21-1 is shown as a pseudogene. This CDR3 contains 16 residues. CDR3 nucleotide sequence: TGTGCCAGGCCCTGGACACATGTTAACTCTGGAAACACCATATATTTT. It translates to CARPWTHVNSGNTIYF.

This clone was observed a handful of times. The J gene is TRBJ1-3, the V gene TRBV7-2, with D perhaps matching TRBD1 (6 bases). With 0 bases removed from V and 4 bases from J, the gap between germline ends came to 7 bases. Germline V gene data show CDR1 as SGHTA and CDR2 as FQGNSA. The CDR3 runs 14 residues. The CDR3, as DNA: TGTGCCAGCAGCTTAGCCGGACAGGGAAACACCATATATTTT. Translated, it gives CASSLAGQGNTIYF.

V gene TRBV7-7 combines with J gene TRBJ2-5; 8 positions match TRBD1. Germline V gene data show CDR1 as SSHAT and CDR2 as FNYEAQ (reference sequence). There are 15 residues in the CDR3. V gave up 5 bases and J gave up 2 bases; unmatched junction bases: 7. CDR3 loop: CASSLGRTGQETQYF. CDR3 DNA: TGTGCCAGCAGCCTCGGCCGGACAGGGCAAGAGACCCAGTACTTC.

The genes are TRBV7-2 and TRBJ1-2; 8 bases align to TRBD1. The CDR3 is made up of 13 amino acids. CDR1 is SGHTA, CDR2 FQGNSA, per germline. V lost 5 bases to trimming and J lost 8 bases; unmatched junction nucleotides: 7. CDR3 coding DNA: TGTGCCAGCAGCAGGGGACAGGAAGGAGGCTACACCTTC. Amino acid sequence: CASSRGQEGGYTF.

The V gene is TRBV5-1, the J gene TRBJ2-1, with 11 bases fitting TRBD2. In germline, CDR1 is SGHRS, CDR2 YFSETQ. The CDR3 consists of 16 residues. V lost 4 bases, J lost 4 bases, and 7 bases stayed unmatched. The CDR3 reads CASSPPTSGSYNEQFF. The CDR3 region has the DNA TGCGCCAGCAGCCCCCCTACTAGCGGGAGTTACAATGAGCAGTTCTTC.

The chain recombines TRBV7-6 with TRBJ1-3, with 9 bases identical to TRBD1. Germline CDR1 and CDR2: SGHVS and FNYEAQ. This CDR3 has 15 amino acids. V was clipped by 5 bases and J by 4 bases; unmatched bases: 6. The CDR3 DNA reads as TGTGCCAGCAGCCCGGGACAGGGTCCAGGAAACACCATATATTTT. Translating gives CASSPGQGPGNTIYF.